A selection of T cell receptor beta chains follows, all from one sample in a study of response to subunit inactivated influenza vaccine. TCRdb passed the RT-PCR reads through MiXCR, listing each CDR3 protein once. The repertoire holds 450,000 to 500,000 distinct CDR3 sequences, with 11% as singletons. Sequencing used PBMCs from blood, obtained 40 to 50 days after vaccination. The receptors stem from a man aged 45-65 years who received an inactivated influenza vaccine. CDR3s include the opening cysteine and the closing phenylalanine or tryptophan. A D gene is named only where the DNA matches it firmly. The size entry is marked missing in some rows and otherwise reads once, few, many or a size class.

TRBD1 | . | TRBJ2-7 | TRBV4-1 | CASSQRLGQGMNEQYF | TGCGCCAGCAGCCAACGTTTAGGACAGGGGATGAACGAGCAGTACTTC
TRBD1 | . | TRBJ1-1 | TRBV24-1 | CATSDNSGGSQAFF | TGTGCCACCAGTGATAACTCAGGGGGTAGTCAAGCTTTCTTT
. | few | TRBJ2-7 | TRBV6-1 | CASSRGTVPYEQYF | TGTGCCAGCAGCCGGGGGACAGTTCCCTACGAGCAGTACTTC
. | many | TRBJ2-1 | TRBV7-2 | CASSLALHGNEQFF | TGTGCCAGCAGCTTAGCCCTCCATGGGAATGAGCAGTTCTTC
TRBD2 | many | TRBJ2-7 | TRBV11-2 | CASSLGVGLAGVVEQYF | TGTGCCAGCAGCTTAGGGGTTGGACTAGCGGGAGTCGTCGAGCAGTACTTC
TRBD1 | . | TRBJ1-2 | TRBV20-1 | CSARIGTAYGYTF | TGCAGTGCTAGAATTGGGACAGCCTATGGCTACACCTTC
. | few | TRBJ2-7 | TRBV7-2 | CASSTAAGPTYEQYF | TGTGCCAGCAGCACAGCGGCGGGCCCCACCTACGAGCAGTACTTC
. | few | TRBJ2-2 | TRBV6-5 | CASSYLPPGPRNTGELFF | TGTGCCAGCAGTTACTTGCCCCCGGGACCTCGGAACACCGGGGAGCTGTTTTTT
TRBD2 | many | TRBJ2-7 | TRBV15 | CATSREAGRTYEQYF | TGTGCCACCAGCAGAGAAGCGGGACGGACCTACGAGCAGTACTTC
TRBD1 | few | TRBJ2-3 | TRBV28 | CASRFYGQGAQYF | TGTGCCAGCAGGTTTTATGGGCAGGGGGCTCAGTATTTT
. | . | TRBJ1-2 | TRBV6-1 | CASSASAGVFLYGYTF | TGTGCCAGCAGCGCCTCGGCCGGGGTATTTCTCTATGGCTACACCTTC
TRBD2 | . | TRBJ2-5 | TRBV6-1 | CATKRGAQETQYF | TGTGCCACGAAGCGGGGTGCACAAGAGACCCAGTACTTC
. | . | TRBJ2-1 | TRBV10-3 | CAISGPYNEQFF | TGTGCCATCAGTGGACCCTACAATGAGCAGTTCTTC
. | . | TRBJ2-1 | TRBV5-6 | CASSGSAVVDEQFF | TGTGCCAGCAGCGGGTCGGCAGTAGTCGATGAGCAGTTCTTC
TRBD2 | many | TRBJ2-5 | TRBV11-2 | CASSFSGVQETQYF | TGTGCCAGCAGCTTTAGCGGGGTCCAAGAGACCCAGTACTTC
. | many | TRBJ2-2 | TRBV5-1 | CASSLRESGELFF | TGCGCCAGCAGCTTGAGGGAATCCGGGGAGCTGTTTTTT
. | few | TRBJ2-3 | TRBV27 | CASSFMGGGTDTQYF | TGTGCCAGCAGTTTTATGGGGGGTGGCACAGATACGCAGTATTTT
TRBD2 | few | TRBJ2-3 | TRBV5-4 | CASSAGGLRTTDTQYF | TGTGCCAGCAGCGCGGGGGGGCTTCGGACCACAGATACGCAGTATTTT
TRBD2 | . | TRBJ2-5 | TRBV10-3 | CAISEGLAGVVETQYF | TGTGCCATCAGTGAAGGACTAGCGGGAGTGGTTGAGACCCAGTACTTC
. | many | TRBJ2-7 | TRBV5-5 | CASSLSAGRLPYEQYF | TGTGCCAGCAGCTTGTCGGCCGGCAGACTTCCCTACGAGCAGTACTTC
. | many | TRBJ2-5 | TRBV29-1 | CSTWDFAGRETQYF | TGCAGCACATGGGACTTCGCTGGCAGGGAGACCCAGTACTTC
TRBD2 | few | TRBJ2-3 | TRBV27 | CASSFRGRGDTQYF | TGTGCCAGCAGTTTTCGGGGGAGGGGAGATACGCAGTATTTT
. | few | TRBJ2-5 | TRBV7-2 | CASSLPGWSRETQYF | TGTGCCAGCAGCTTACCTGGGTGGTCGCGGGAGACCCAGTACTTC
TRBD2 | few | TRBJ2-3 | TRBV7-2 | CASSSRLTSGGTDTQYF | TGTGCCAGCAGCTCGAGACTTACTAGCGGGGGCACAGATACGCAGTATTTT
. | few | TRBJ1-1 | TRBV4-1 | CASSQDAVNTEAFF | TGCGCCAGCAGCCAAGATGCAGTGAACACTGAAGCTTTCTTT
. | few | TRBJ1-2 | TRBV4-2 | CASSQDPEVYGYTF | TGTGCCAGCAGCCAAGATCCGGAGGTCTATGGCTACACCTTC
. | . | TRBJ2-7 | TRBV12-3/TRBV12-4 | CASSGDAEPYEQYF | TGTGCCAGCAGTGGGGATGCAGAGCCCTACGAGCAGTACTTC
. | . | TRBJ2-1 | TRBV7-9 | CASSLERLANEQFF | TGTGCCAGCAGCTTAGAAAGGCTGGCCAATGAGCAGTTCTTC
. | . | TRBJ2-7 | TRBV6-1 | CASSPPLGVGSEQYF | TGTGCCAGCAGCCCACCATTGGGGGTTGGTTCCGAGCAGTACTTC
. | few | TRBJ2-7 | TRBV4-1 | CASSQDSGVGEQYF | TGCGCCAGCAGCCAAGATTCAGGGGTTGGAGAGCAGTACTTC
. | . | TRBJ2-7 | TRBV5-1 | CASSLVLQGLSYEQYF | TGCGCCAGCAGCTTGGTTCTCCAGGGGCTCTCCTACGAGCAGTACTTC
TRBD1 | . | TRBJ2-7 | TRBV4-3 | CASSQTSTGGYEQYF | TGCGCCAGCAGCCAGACTTCTACAGGGGGCTACGAGCAGTACTTC